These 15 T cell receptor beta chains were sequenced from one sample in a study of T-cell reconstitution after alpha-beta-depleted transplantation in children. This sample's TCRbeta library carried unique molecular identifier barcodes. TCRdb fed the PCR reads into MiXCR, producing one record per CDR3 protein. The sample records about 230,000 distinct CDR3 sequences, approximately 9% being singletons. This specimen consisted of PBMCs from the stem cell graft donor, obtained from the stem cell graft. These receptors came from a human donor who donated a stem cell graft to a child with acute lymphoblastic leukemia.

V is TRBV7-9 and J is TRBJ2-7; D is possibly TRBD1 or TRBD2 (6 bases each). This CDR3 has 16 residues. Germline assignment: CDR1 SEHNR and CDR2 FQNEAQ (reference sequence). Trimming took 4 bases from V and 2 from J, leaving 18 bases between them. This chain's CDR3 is CASSSPLEGGPYEQYF. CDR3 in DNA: TGTGCCAGCAGCTCCCCCTTGGAGGGGGGACCCTACGAGCAGTACTTC.

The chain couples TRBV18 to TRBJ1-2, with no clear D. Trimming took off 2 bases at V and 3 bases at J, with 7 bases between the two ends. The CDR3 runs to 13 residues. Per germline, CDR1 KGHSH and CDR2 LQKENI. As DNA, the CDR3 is TGTGCCAGCTCACCAAATAAAGACTATGGCTACACCTTC. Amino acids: CASSPNKDYGYTF.

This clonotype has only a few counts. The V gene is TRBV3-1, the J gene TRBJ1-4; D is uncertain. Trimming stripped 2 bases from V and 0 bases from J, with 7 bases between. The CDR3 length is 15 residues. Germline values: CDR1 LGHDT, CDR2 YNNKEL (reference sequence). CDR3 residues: CASSQNYATNEKLFF. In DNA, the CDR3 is TGTGCCAGCAGCCAAAATTACGCAACTAATGAAAAACTGTTTTTT.

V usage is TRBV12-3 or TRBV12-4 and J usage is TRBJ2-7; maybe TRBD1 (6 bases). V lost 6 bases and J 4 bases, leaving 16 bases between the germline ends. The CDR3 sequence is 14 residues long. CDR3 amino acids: CASRRGQPPYEQYF. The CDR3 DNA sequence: TGTGCCAGCAGGCGAGGACAGCCTCCTTACGAGCAGTACTTC.

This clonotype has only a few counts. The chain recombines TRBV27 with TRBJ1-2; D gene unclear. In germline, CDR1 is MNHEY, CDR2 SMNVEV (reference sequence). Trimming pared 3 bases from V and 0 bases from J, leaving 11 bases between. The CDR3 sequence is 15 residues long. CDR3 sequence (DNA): TGTGCCAGCAGTTTTAGGTGGTCCTCTAACTATGGCTACACCTTC. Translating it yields CASSFRWSSNYGYTF.

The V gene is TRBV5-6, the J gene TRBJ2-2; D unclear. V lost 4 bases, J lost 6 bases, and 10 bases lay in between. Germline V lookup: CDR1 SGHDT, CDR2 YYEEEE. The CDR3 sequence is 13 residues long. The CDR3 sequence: CASSLGRPGELFF. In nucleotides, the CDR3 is TGTGCCAGCAGCCTCGGCCGCCCCGGGGAGCTGTTTTTT.

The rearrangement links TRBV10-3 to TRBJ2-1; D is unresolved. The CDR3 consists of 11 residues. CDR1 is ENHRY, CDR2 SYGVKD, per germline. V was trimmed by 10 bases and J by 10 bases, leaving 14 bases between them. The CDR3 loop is CATQWLWEQFF. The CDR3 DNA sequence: TGTGCCACCCAATGGCTGTGGGAGCAGTTCTTC.

This CDR3 reads CATSDRDRSNQPQHF. The CDR3 coding sequence is TGTGCCACCAGCGATCGCGACAGAAGCAATCAGCCCCAGCATTTT. This rearrangement joins TRBV24-1 to TRBJ1-5; a possible D gene is TRBD1 (5 bases). The germline V gene encodes CDR1 KGHDR and CDR2 SFDVKD. CDR3 size: 15 residues. Trimming removed 7 bases from V and 1 base from J, with 13 bases in between.

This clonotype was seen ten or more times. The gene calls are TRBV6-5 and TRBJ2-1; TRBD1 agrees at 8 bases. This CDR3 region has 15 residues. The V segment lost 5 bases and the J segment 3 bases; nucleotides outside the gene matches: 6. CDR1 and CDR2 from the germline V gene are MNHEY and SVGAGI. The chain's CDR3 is CASSLTGGLYNEQFF. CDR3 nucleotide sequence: TGTGCCAGCAGTCTAACAGGGGGTCTCTACAATGAGCAGTTCTTC.

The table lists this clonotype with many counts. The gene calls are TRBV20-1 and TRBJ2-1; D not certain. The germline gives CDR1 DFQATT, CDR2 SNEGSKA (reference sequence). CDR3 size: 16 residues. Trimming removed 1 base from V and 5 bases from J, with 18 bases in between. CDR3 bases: TGCAGTGCTAGAGTCTTAGGAAGAAAGAATAACAATGAGCAGTTCTTC. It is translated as CSARVLGRKNNNEQFF.

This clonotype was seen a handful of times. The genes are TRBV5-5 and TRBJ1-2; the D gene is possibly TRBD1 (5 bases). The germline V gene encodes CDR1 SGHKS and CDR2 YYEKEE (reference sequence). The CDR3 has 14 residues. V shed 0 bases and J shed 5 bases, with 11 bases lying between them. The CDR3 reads CASSLAYGGYGYTF. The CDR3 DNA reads TGTGCCAGCAGCTTGGCCTACGGGGGATATGGCTACACCTTC.

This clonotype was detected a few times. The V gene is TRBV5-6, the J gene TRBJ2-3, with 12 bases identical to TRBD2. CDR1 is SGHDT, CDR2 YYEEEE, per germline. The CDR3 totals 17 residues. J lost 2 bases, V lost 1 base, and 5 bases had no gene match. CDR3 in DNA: TGTGCCAGCAGCTTGACTCTAGCGGGGGGGTACACAGATACGCAGTATTTT. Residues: CASSLTLAGGYTDTQYF.

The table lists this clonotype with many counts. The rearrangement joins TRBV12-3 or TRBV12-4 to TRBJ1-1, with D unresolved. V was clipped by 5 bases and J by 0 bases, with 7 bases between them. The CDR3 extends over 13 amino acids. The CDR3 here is CASSPTVNTEAFF. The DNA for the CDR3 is TGTGCCAGCAGTCCAACGGTGAACACTGAAGCTTTCTTT.

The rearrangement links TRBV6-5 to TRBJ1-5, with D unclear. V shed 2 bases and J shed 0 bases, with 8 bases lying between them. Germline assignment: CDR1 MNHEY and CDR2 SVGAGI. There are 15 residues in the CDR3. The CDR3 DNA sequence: TGTGCCAGCAGTTACCAACAAAATAGCAATCAGCCCCAGCATTTT. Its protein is CASSYQQNSNQPQHF.

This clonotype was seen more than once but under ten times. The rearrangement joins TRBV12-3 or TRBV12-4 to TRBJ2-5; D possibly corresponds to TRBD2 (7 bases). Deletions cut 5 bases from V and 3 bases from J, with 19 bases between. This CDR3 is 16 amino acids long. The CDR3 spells CASSPYRDAGEETQYF. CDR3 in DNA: TGTGCCAGCAGTCCTTACAGGGATGCGGGAGAAGAGACCCAGTACTTC.